This TCR beta chain was captured in a study of cytomegalovirus exposure and HLA in healthy donors. The CDR3 loop spans 14 amino acids. V gave up 0 bases and J gave up 10 bases, with 15 bases separating them. Germline V gives CDR1 LNHNV, CDR2 YYDKDF (reference sequence). In the PCR, 60 Vbeta and 13 Jbeta primers were used. Profiled with immunoSEQ multiplex PCR; TCRdb holds only in-frame clones, not every one. Here the sample spans 100,000 to 150,000 clones, around three quarters being singletons. The material sequenced was PBMCs. The receptor was derived from a man in his forties in good health and CMV-seronegative. The chain combines TRBV15 with TRBJ1-1; tentative D call: TRBD1 (5 bases). In nucleotides, the CDR3 is TGTGCCACCAGCAGAGATCCGGGGGGTTCTGTAGCTTTCTTT. It specifies CATSRDPGGSVAFF.